Each of the 21 T cell receptor beta chains below was sequenced from the same sample in a study of cytotoxic CD8 clonotypes in ibrutinib-treated CLL. TCRdb keeps only in-frame clones here, not all; method: immunoSEQ multiplex PCR. The table records over 45,000 clones, 50% to 70% of them present only once. The sequencing here drew on PBMCs, taken after 24 months of ibrutinib treatment. The receptors stem from a human donor with chronic lymphocytic leukemia.

This clone has more than one count but fewer than ten. This sequence joins TRBV5-1 and TRBJ2-3; D not resolved. The V end lost 4 bases, the J end lost 2 bases, and 5 bases lay between the germline ends. Germline CDR1 is SGHRS and CDR2 is YFSETQ. The CDR3 runs to 12 residues. For the CDR3, the DNA is TGCGCCAGCAGCCTCTACACAGATACGCAGTATTTT. Amino acids: CASSLYTDTQYF.

This chain connects TRBV7-9 to TRBJ1-2, with TRBD1 matching over 8 bases. Germline CDR1 reads SEHNR; CDR2 reads FQNEAQ (reference sequence). The CDR3 totals 13 residues. The V gene end was trimmed by 2 bases and the J gene end by 6 bases; junction bases not matched to a gene: 2. This CDR3 is CASSLQGAHGYTF. The CDR3 coding sequence is TGTGCCAGCAGCTTACAGGGGGCGCATGGCTACACCTTC.

This rearrangement joins TRBV6-7 to TRBJ1-2; 7 bases are a match to TRBD1. TRBV6-7 is an ORF for which the function is uncertain. V was clipped by 3 bases and J by 7 bases; unmatched bases: 5. This CDR3 contains 13 residues. CDR3 sequence reads: CASSYTGDRGYTF. As DNA, the CDR3 is TGTGCCAGCAGTTATACAGGGGATCGTGGCTACACCTTC.

The chain recombines TRBV28 with TRBJ1-1, with a weak D call TRBD1 (5 bases). The CDR3 spans 13 residues. Deletions cut 1 base from V and 4 bases from J, with 7 bases between. CDR1 and CDR2 from the germline V gene are MDHEN and SYDVKM. The CDR3 nucleotides are TGTGCCAGCAGTTTATCAGGGCTCACTGAAGCTTTCTTT. Its translation: CASSLSGLTEAFF.

The chain links TRBV19 to TRBJ1-3, with D perhaps TRBD1 (5 bases). Germline CDR1 is LNHDA and CDR2 is SQIVND (reference sequence). The V end lost 9 bases, the J end lost 9 bases, and 12 bases lay between the germline ends. The CDR3 totals 11 residues. CDR3: CASPGDRTIYF. The DNA for the CDR3 is TGTGCCAGCCCCGGGGACCGCACCATATATTTT. The variable domain in full, with the rest retrieved from reference TRBV19 and TRBJ1-3, is DGGITQSPKYLFRKEGQNVTLSCEQNLNHDAMYWYRQDPGQGLRLIYYSQIVNDFQKGDIAEGYSVSREKKESFPLTVTSAQKNPTAFYLCASPGDRTIYFGEGSWLTVV.

The chain couples TRBV14 to TRBJ2-3, with D perhaps matching TRBD2 (6 bases). Germline V lookup: CDR1 SGHDN, CDR2 FVKESK. The CDR3 consists of 15 residues. The V gene lost 1 base and the J gene lost 8 bases, with 16 bases spanning the gap. This chain's CDR3 is CASSQGLGTRGTQYF. DNA for the CDR3: TGTGCCAGCAGCCAAGGATTGGGGACGCGGGGTACGCAGTATTTT.

This clone was detected only a few times. The CDR3 sequence is CASSLGQGGTEAFF. The CDR3 DNA sequence: TGCGCCAGCAGCCTAGGACAGGGTGGAACTGAAGCTTTCTTT. The V and J genes are TRBV5-1 and TRBJ1-1; 8 positions match TRBD1. The CDR3 extends over 14 amino acids. Germline loops: CDR1 SGHRS, CDR2 YFSETQ. J was trimmed by 5 bases and V by 4 bases; bases with no gene match: 7. The full variable domain, its missing parts supplied by reference TRBV5-1 and TRBJ1-1, is KAGVTQTPRYLIKTRGQQVTLSCSPISGHRSVSWYQQTPGQGLQFLFEYFSETQRNKGNFPGRFSGRQFSNSRSEMNVSTLELGDSALYLCASSLGQGGTEAFFGQGTRLTVV.

This clone has at least ten counts. The chain carries TRBV6-1 and TRBJ1-5; 10 bases are a match to TRBD1. The CDR3 spans 15 residues. The ends lost 6 bases at V and 5 bases at J; junction bases unmatched: 7. CDR1 and CDR2 (germline): MNHNS, SASEGT. The CDR3 sequence is CASSWTGGDDQPQHF. The DNA of the CDR3 is TGTGCCAGCAGCTGGACAGGGGGTGATGATCAGCCCCAGCATTTT.

A few counts support this clone. J is TRBJ2-5 and V is TRBV10-3; possible D gene TRBD2, 6 bases. CDR1 and CDR2 (germline): ENHRY, SYGVKD. Trimming shortened V by 8 bases and J by 7 bases, and 17 bases separated the two germline ends. This CDR3 spans 13 amino acids. For the CDR3, the DNA is TGTGCCATCGGTGGGGTAGCGGTGGGGACCCAGTACTTC. Protein product: CAIGGVAVGTQYF.

The rearrangement links TRBV4-2 to TRBJ1-6; possible D gene TRBD1, 6 bases. CDR1 and CDR2 from the germline V gene are LGHNA and YNFKEQ. Trimming stripped 2 bases from V and 10 bases from J, with 15 bases between. This CDR3 comprises 15 residues. The CDR3 region is CASSQTTGSDSPLHF. DNA for the CDR3: TGTGCCAGCAGCCAAACAACAGGGAGTGACTCACCCCTCCACTTT.

This clone was seen more than once but under ten times. The chain recombines TRBV5-4 with TRBJ2-5; 10 bases are shared with TRBD1. With V trimmed by 3 bases and J by 4 bases, 3 bases remained unmatched. The CDR3 runs to 14 residues. The germline CDR1 and CDR2 sequences are SGHNT and YYREEE (reference sequence). The CDR3 spells CASSWDRGGETQYF. For the CDR3, the DNA is TGTGCCAGCAGCTGGGACAGGGGAGGAGAGACCCAGTACTTC.

This clone was detected once. J is TRBJ1-5 and V is TRBV10-3, with D possibly TRBD1 on 5 matching bases. The CDR3 contains 15 residues. V lost 4 bases and J lost 3, with 13 bases in between. Germline V CDR1 and CDR2: ENHRY, SYGVKD. CDR3 sequence (DNA): TGTGCCATCAGTGCCCACAGGAGTAACAATCAGCCCCAGCATTTT. As protein: CAISAHRSNNQPQHF.

The chain couples TRBV4-2 to TRBJ1-4; possibly TRBD1 for D (5 bases). The V end was cut by 1 base, the J end by 8 bases, with 14 bases between. The CDR3 runs 15 residues. The germline CDR1 and CDR2 sequences are LGHNA and YNFKEQ. The chain's CDR3 is CASSQVGQGKEKLFF. The CDR3 DNA reads as TGTGCCAGCAGCCAAGTGGGGCAGGGTAAGGAAAAACTGTTTTTT.

The chain carries TRBV5-1 and TRBJ2-3, with D unclear. The CDR3 spans 15 residues. Per germline, CDR1 SGHRS and CDR2 YFSETQ. V was pared by 0 bases and J by 0 bases, with 8 bases between. This CDR3 is CASSLESSSTDTQYF. In DNA, the CDR3 is TGCGCCAGCAGCTTGGAGAGTTCTAGCACAGATACGCAGTATTTT.

The J gene is TRBJ2-5, the V gene TRBV5-1; D call uncertain. The CDR3 extends over 14 amino acids. Germline V gene lookup returns CDR1 SGHRS and CDR2 YFSETQ. V was cut by 0 bases and J by 7 bases, with 13 bases left in between. The CDR3: CASSLVPELGTQYF. The DNA for the CDR3 is TGCGCCAGCAGCTTGGTGCCGGAATTGGGGACCCAGTACTTC.

This clone has at least ten counts. The chain is built from TRBV19 and TRBJ2-1; the match to TRBD2 covers 12 bases. This CDR3 region has 15 residues. Germline V gene lookup returns CDR1 LNHDA and CDR2 SQIVND (reference sequence). Unmatched junction bases numbered 3, after V lost 4 bases and J lost 5 bases. CDR3 bases: TGTGCCAGTAGTACCGCTAGCGGGAGGGACAATGAGCAGTTCTTC. Translation: CASSTASGRDNEQFF.

The rearrangement links TRBV7-2 to TRBJ2-5; 9 nucleotides line up with TRBD2. Germline V gene data show CDR1 as SGHTA and CDR2 as FQGNSA. The CDR3 totals 15 residues. V was clipped by 2 bases and J by 7 bases; unmatched bases: 8. CDR3 in DNA: TGTGCCAGCAGCTTAACCCAAGGCGGGAGGGGGACCCAGTACTTC. Its translation: CASSLTQGGRGTQYF.

The gene calls are TRBV10-3 and TRBJ1-6, with D possibly being TRBD1 (6 bases). V lost 3 bases to trimming and J lost 12 bases, with 12 bases between them. Per germline, CDR1 ENHRY and CDR2 SYGVKD. This CDR3 region has 13 residues. Here the CDR3 reads CAISEDRRGPLHF. As DNA, the CDR3 is TGTGCCATCAGTGAAGACAGGAGGGGACCCCTCCACTTT.

CDR3 DNA: TGCGCCAGCAGCCTAAGTACAGAAAAAGCTGAAAAACTGTTTTTT. This encodes CASSLSTEKAEKLFF. The rearrangement uses TRBV23-1 and TRBJ1-4, with D uncertain. TRBV23-1 is classed as an ORF, of uncertain function. With 6 bases removed from V and 7 bases from J, the gap between germline ends came to 18 bases. The CDR3 runs 15 residues.

J is TRBJ2-3 and V is TRBV27; 11 bases line up with TRBD2. From germline, CDR1 is MNHEY and CDR2 SMNVEV (reference sequence). V dropped 3 bases and J dropped 1; count of bases not matched to a gene: 3. CDR3 length: 16 amino acids. The CDR3 bases are TGTGCCAGCAGTTTTACTAGCGGGGGTCGCACAGATACGCAGTATTTT. Translated, it gives CASSFTSGGRTDTQYF.

This clone occurred a few times. The chain joins TRBV28 to TRBJ1-5; no clear D gene. The V gene's germline CDR1 is MDHEN and CDR2 SYDVKM. The V gene lost 3 bases and the J gene lost 0 bases, with 6 bases spanning the gap. The CDR3 sequence is 14 residues long. The CDR3 region is CASSLVGSNQPQHF. The CDR3 DNA is TGTGCCAGCAGTTTGGTGGGTAGCAATCAGCCCCAGCATTTT.